The entry below describes one T cell receptor beta chain. As yet, its antigen is unknown. Newly diagnosed hyperthyroidism, duration under 2 months, in patients aged 18 to 65. Exclusion of patients followed from uncontrolled infection, other autoimmune disease, pregnancy or lactation. These data are taken from a study of T cells in Graves' hyperthyroidism and ophthalmopathy. General study findings and limits: Most clonotypes expanded in thyroid above 0.001 were likewise present in blood.

The V and J ends lost 3 bases and 4 bases respectively, with 15 bases between them. CDR1 is LNHDA, CDR2 SQIVND, per germline (reference sequence). The CDR3 length is 16 residues. There were TCR beta CDR3 regions amplified from RNA transcripts. A set of HTBI primers served as the primers for a first-round RT-PCR of the TCR CDR3. In TCRdb, the multiplex PCR reads were re-called with MiXCR into one record per CDR3 protein. This sample has about 540,000 distinct CDR3 sequences, with around 46% found just once. The chain links TRBV19 to TRBJ1-4; tentative D call: TRBD1 (6 bases). Sequenced input: peripheral blood or thyroid tissue (not recorded which). The clonotype originates from a woman between 18 and 29 years old with Graves' hyperthyroidism. The CDR3 DNA sequence: TGTGCCAGTAGTATGAATCGGGGGGCCAGTAATGAAAAACTGTTTTTT. Translating it yields CASSMNRGASNEKLFF.